What follows are 14 T cell receptor beta chains derived from one specimen sequenced in a study of identical twins. TCRdb called the 5' RACE reads again in MiXCR, with one record for every CDR3 protein. The top ten clones hold 3.5% to 4% of a sample with about 260,000 distinct CDR3 sequences, 5.5% to 7% of them seen once. The same sample was also used in a study of yellow fever vaccine responses in identical twins.

The sample was memory (CD45RO+) T cells sorted from blood. Receptor source: a woman between 18 and 29 years old in good health.

This clonotype was detected ten times or more. The chain recombines TRBV5-1 with TRBJ1-1; no definite D call. The CDR3 totals 15 residues. V gave up 1 base and J gave up 0 bases, with 10 bases separating them. Germline CDR1 and CDR2: SGHRS and YFSETQ. The CDR3 region is CASSLRANMNTEAFF. The CDR3 coding sequence is TGCGCCAGCAGCTTGAGGGCCAACATGAACACTGAAGCTTTCTTT.

This clonotype came up many times. This chain joins TRBV12-3 or TRBV12-4 and TRBJ1-2; the D gene is possibly TRBD1 (5 bases). Trimming took off 3 bases at V and 4 bases at J, with 9 bases between the two ends. CDR3 size: 13 residues. The CDR3: CASSLGGLYGYTF. The CDR3 nucleotides are TGTGCCAGCAGTTTGGGGGGTCTCTATGGCTACACCTTC.

Ten or more counts support this clonotype. The rearrangement uses TRBV24-1 and TRBJ2-5, with D maybe TRBD2 (5 bases). Germline loops: CDR1 KGHDR, CDR2 SFDVKD. CDR3 length: 15 residues. V lost 0 bases to trimming and J lost 2 bases, with 9 bases between them. In DNA, the CDR3 is TGTGCCACCAGTGATTTGGAGGGTTCTCAAGAGACCCAGTACTTC. It translates to CATSDLEGSQETQYF.

This clonotype was counted at least ten times. The rearrangement links TRBV6-5 to TRBJ1-1; unclear D gene. Trimming removed 4 bases from V and 4 bases from J, with 10 bases in between. Germline V gives CDR1 MNHEY, CDR2 SVGAGI. The CDR3 has 13 residues. The CDR3 region has the DNA TGTGCCAGCAGTTTTGAGGGTGGCACTGAAGCTTTCTTT. Translating gives CASSFEGGTEAFF.

This clonotype was found many times. This chain connects TRBV5-1 to TRBJ2-1, with a tentative D call TRBD2 (6 bases). From germline, CDR1 is SGHRS and CDR2 YFSETQ. CDR3 length: 15 residues. V was cut by 0 bases and J by 0 bases, with 7 bases left in between. The CDR3 protein is CASSLGGTSYNEQFF. The CDR3 nucleotides read TGCGCCAGCAGCTTGGGCGGGACCTCCTACAATGAGCAGTTCTTC.

This clonotype was detected only a few times. V is TRBV7-2 and J is TRBJ1-2, with a weak D call TRBD1 (6 bases). The CDR3 extends over 15 amino acids. V lost 2 bases and J 4 bases, leaving 14 bases between the germline ends. Germline V CDR1 and CDR2: SGHTA, FQGNSA. For the CDR3, the DNA is TGTGCCAGCAGCTTAAAGGCGGGGGGCGGCTATGGCTACACCTTC. It codes for CASSLKAGGGYGYTF.

This clonotype has at least ten counts. A read error may account for a junction end that differs from germline. The chain links TRBV4-1 to TRBJ1-1; D remains ambiguous. CDR1 is MGHRA and CDR2 is YSYEKL in the germline V gene. The CDR3 consists of 15 residues. CDR3 amino acids: CASSQDGYLKTEAFF. In DNA, the CDR3 is TGCGCCAGCAGCCAAGACGGTTATCTGAAGACTGAAGCTTTCTTT.

This clonotype was found a few times. The CDR3 nucleotides are TGTGCCAGCGGCTTCAGGGCTAACAATCCAGAGACCCAGTACTTC. Translation gives CASGFRANNPETQYF. V is TRBV27 and J is TRBJ2-5; D is perhaps TRBD1 (5 bases). Trimming pared 8 bases from V and 4 bases from J, leaving 20 bases between. Germline loops: CDR1 MNHEY, CDR2 SMNVEV (reference sequence). This CDR3 spans 15 amino acids.

Many counts were recorded for this clonotype. V usage is TRBV28 and J usage is TRBJ1-1; D is uncertain. Trimming took 3 bases from V and 1 from J, leaving 6 bases between them. Germline V lookup: CDR1 MDHEN, CDR2 SYDVKM. The CDR3 is 13 amino acids. The CDR3 here is CASSFWKNTEAFF. CDR3 DNA: TGTGCCAGCAGTTTTTGGAAGAACACTGAAGCTTTCTTT. Combining the CDR3 with reference TRBV28 and TRBJ1-1 gives the whole variable domain DVKVTQSSRYLVKRTGEKVFLECVQDMDHENMFWYRQDPGLGLRLIYFSYDVKMKEKGDIPEGYSVSREKKERFSLILESASTNQTSMYLCASSFWKNTEAFFGQGTRLTVV.

This clonotype was observed a few times. This rearrangement joins TRBV18 to TRBJ2-5; D might be TRBD2 (6 bases). Germline V CDR1 and CDR2: KGHSH, LQKENI. The CDR3 runs to 14 residues. Trimming removed 6 bases at V and 3 bases at J, with 14 bases between. CDR3 nucleotide sequence: TGTGCCAGCTCTCAGCAGGGAGGTGAAGAGACCCAGTACTTC. It translates to CASSQQGGEETQYF.

V usage is TRBV5-5 and J usage is TRBJ2-2; 8 nucleotides match TRBD2. This CDR3 region has 16 residues. Trimming cost V 4 bases and J 4 bases; bases outside gene matches: 9. CDR1 is SGHKS, CDR2 YYEKEE, per germline (reference sequence). The CDR3 loop is CASSPLAGGSTGELFF. CDR3 in DNA: TGTGCCAGCAGCCCCCTGGCGGGAGGCTCCACCGGGGAGCTGTTTTTT.

The chain links TRBV24-1 to TRBJ2-7; D is undetermined. The CDR3 contains 10 residues. Germline V lookup: CDR1 KGHDR, CDR2 SFDVKD. Trimming left V 9 bases short and J 5 bases short, with 7 bases between. The CDR3 nucleotides read TGTGCCACCGATGGGGACGAGCAGTACGTC. Residues: CATDGDEQYV.

This clonotype appeared many times. The V and J genes are TRBV5-1 and TRBJ2-7; D is possibly TRBD1 (5 bases). Trimming left V 4 bases short and J 1 base short, with 18 bases between. CDR1 and CDR2 from the germline V gene are SGHRS and YFSETQ. The CDR3 sequence is 16 residues long. DNA for the CDR3: TGCGCCAGCAGCGACCCCCGGCAGGGTATGTCCTACGAGCAGTACTTC. Its protein is CASSDPRQGMSYEQYF.

The chain links TRBV18 to TRBJ2-3, with TRBD2 matching 10 bases. The V and J ends lost 0 bases and 0 bases, in that order; junction bases with no gene match: 0. The CDR3 runs 16 residues. The germline gives CDR1 KGHSH, CDR2 LQKENI. The CDR3 DNA follows: TGTGCCAGCTCACCACCGACTAGCGGGAGCACAGATACGCAGTATTTT. This translates into CASSPPTSGSTDTQYF.